A selection of T cell receptor beta chains follows, all from one sample in a study of Tregs in tolerant kidney transplant recipients. TCRdb's table, derived via immunoSEQ multiplex PCR, lists solely in-frame clones and lacks some. Counted here are 90,000 or so clones, 90% to 95% occurring once; the ten biggest clones make up 4.5% to 5%. Sequenced: CD8+ T cells from blood. All receptors come from a human donor in good health. The CDR3 runs from the conserved cysteine through the conserved F or W. Fields, in order: clone size, D gene, V gene, J gene, CDR3 protein, CDR3 DNA. A D gene is named only where the DNA matches it firmly. The size field is filled for only some rows; it gives once, few, many or a size class.

>NA|NA|TRBV4-1|TRBJ2-5
CASSKQEHQETQYF
TGCGCCAGCAGCAAACAGGAACACCAAGAGACCCAGTACTTC
>NA|NA|TRBV2|TRBJ2-2
CASRPQARGTGELFF
TGTGCCAGCAGACCACAGGCCCGAGGCACCGGGGAGCTGTTTTTT
>NA|NA|TRBV5-4|TRBJ1-2
CASSYAPGVFYGYTF
TGTGCCAGCAGCTATGCCCCAGGGGTTTTCTATGGCTACACCTTC
>NA|TRBD2|TRBV5-6|TRBJ2-2
CASKKLAGGYTGELFF
TGTGCCAGCAAAAAACTAGCGGGGGGATACACCGGGGAGCTGTTTTTT
>NA|NA|TRBV5-5|TRBJ1-5
CASSLAGQRDGAQHF
TGTGCCAGCAGCTTGGCCGGACAGAGGGACGGGGCCCAGCATTTT
>NA|TRBD1|TRBV29-1|TRBJ1-2
CSAFDRAEANYGYTF
TGCAGCGCCTTTGACAGGGCTGAAGCTAACTATGGCTACACCTTC
>NA|NA|TRBV7-8|TRBJ1-1
CASSLGRTDEAFF
TGTGCCAGCAGCTTAGGCAGGACAGATGAAGCTTTCTTT
>NA|NA|TRBV6-5|TRBJ1-1
CASQSTGNTEAFF
TGTGCCAGCCAATCTACAGGGAACACTGAAGCTTTCTTT
>NA|TRBD2|TRBV27|TRBJ2-5
CASSSLRVAGRQETQYF
TGTGCCAGCAGTTCCCTCAGGGTAGCGGGCCGCCAAGAGACCCAGTACTTC
>NA|TRBD2|TRBV10-1|TRBJ2-7
CASSDWASGRYEQYF
TGCGCCAGCAGTGACTGGGCTAGCGGTCGCTACGAGCAGTACTTC
>NA|NA|TRBV9|TRBJ2-7
CASSVGGLTPYEQYF
TGTGCCAGCAGCGTTGGAGGACTAACACCCTACGAGCAGTACTTC
>once|NA|TRBV27|TRBJ1-4
CASSMHIATNEKLFF
TGTGCCAGCAGTATGCACATAGCAACTAATGAAAAACTGTTTTTT
>few|NA|TRBV7-9|TRBJ2-7
CASSLGAGSSYEQYF
TGTGCCAGCAGCCTGGGGGCGGGATCCTCCTACGAGCAGTACTTC
>NA|TRBD1|TRBV5-6|TRBJ1-3
CASSTGQGPLTPYNF
TGTGCCAGCAGCACCGGACAGGGGCCTCTTACACCATATAATTTT
>NA|NA|TRBV11-2|TRBJ1-5
CASSLVWGHSNQPQHF
TGTGCCAGCAGCTTAGTCTGGGGACATAGCAATCAGCCCCAGCATTTT
>NA|NA|TRBV4-2|TRBJ1-2
CASSQEGLYGYTF
TGTGCCAGCAGCCAAGAAGGGCTCTATGGCTACACCTTC
>NA|TRBD2|TRBV5-5|TRBJ2-7
CASSFWEGRYEQYF
TGTGCCAGCAGCTTCTGGGAGGGCCGTTACGAGCAGTACTTC